This is a list of T cell receptor beta chains from one sample in a study of blood T cells in healthy people across ages. MiXCR, applied by TCRdb to the 5' RACE reads, yields one record per CDR3 protein. The sample lists about 970,000 distinct CDR3 sequences, roughly half occurring once. The sequencing input was blood. These receptors all come from a woman aged 55 to 70 in good health. CDR3s include the opening cysteine and the closing phenylalanine or tryptophan. The D gene is left open where the match is weak. Clone size is stated in some rows and not others, as once, few, many or a class when expanded.

D	V	size	J	DNA	CDR3
-	TRBV29-1	many	TRBJ2-7	TGCAGCGTTGGGGGGCCCTCCTACGAGCAGTACTTC	CSVGGPSYEQYF
-	TRBV12-3/TRBV12-4	-	TRBJ2-4	TGTGCCAGCAGCAAGAAGTCGAGGGAATGGGCCAAAAACATTCAGTACTTC	CASSKKSREWAKNIQYF
-	TRBV25-1	-	TRBJ2-7	TGTGCCAGCAGTGAATGGTTGGACTACGAGCAGTACTTC	CASSEWLDYEQYF
TRBD2	TRBV7-3	-	TRBJ2-1	TGTGCCAGCAGTCCTCTAGCGGGGACATCCTACAATGAGCAGTTCTTC	CASSPLAGTSYNEQFF
-	TRBV2	-	TRBJ2-3	TGTGCCAGCAGTGCCCCCCCGGGGGATACGCAGTATTTT	CASSAPPGDTQYF
-	TRBV29-1	-	TRBJ1-1	TGCAGCACGGTCATGAACACTGAAGCTTTCTTT	CSTVMNTEAFF
-	TRBV7-6	-	TRBJ2-3	TGTGCCAGCAGCTCCATGGCGGGTAGCACAGATACGCAGTATTTT	CASSSMAGSTDTQYF
TRBD2	TRBV10-3	few	TRBJ2-1	TGTGCCATCTGCCCAGGACGGGCGGGAGGGCGAAATGAGCAGTTCTTC	CAICPGRAGGRNEQFF
-	TRBV20-1	few	TRBJ1-2	TGCAGTGCTAGTCAGGGGAAACGGGGCGCGATCAGGATCATTGATGGCTACACCTTC	CSASQGKRGAIRIIDGYTF
-	TRBV29-1	-	TRBJ2-3	TGCAGCGTTGTTGGTGGACACTTTACAGAAACGCAGTATTTT	CSVVGGHFTETQYF
TRBD2	TRBV12-3/TRBV12-4	-	TRBJ2-5	TGTGCCAGCAGTTTTGACAGTAGAGCGGGAGTAGGTCAAGAGACCCAGTACTTC	CASSFDSRAGVGQETQYF
-	TRBV6-1	-	TRBJ1-5	TGTGCCAGCAAGCCCAACAAAAAGGGGAGAGGCAATCAGCCCCAGCATTTT	CASKPNKKGRGNQPQHF
-	TRBV7-2	many	TRBJ2-3	TGTGCCAGCAGCTCCCGACTAGGAGCAGATACGCAGTATTTT	CASSSRLGADTQYF
TRBD2	TRBV28	-	TRBJ2-1	TGTGCCAGCAGTTTCGGTGGGCTAGCGGACTACAATGAGCAGTTCTTC	CASSFGGLADYNEQFF
-	TRBV29-1	-	TRBJ2-2	TGCAGCGTTGAAGATTACGGGTTCACCGGGGAGCTGTTTTTT	CSVEDYGFTGELFF
-	TRBV3-1	-	TRBJ1-1	TGTGCCAGCAGCTACACACAGAGGAACACTGAAGCTTTCTTT	CASSYTQRNTEAFF
-	TRBV24-1	-	TRBJ2-3	TGTGCCACCAGTGATTTCGGGGGACACAACACAGATACGCAGTATTTT	CATSDFGGHNTDTQYF
-	TRBV25-1	few	TRBJ2-5	TGTGCCAGCAGGAGCCAGGGAGAGACCCAGTACTTC	CASRSQGETQYF
-	TRBV28	-	TRBJ2-7	TGTGCCAGCAGTTTAGGGAGCGCTATCCCCTACGAGCAGTACTTC	CASSLGSAIPYEQYF
-	TRBV6-1	-	TRBJ2-1	TGTGCCAGCAGGACCGGGACAACCGACAATGAGCAGTTCTTC	CASRTGTTDNEQFF
-	TRBV12-3/TRBV12-4	few	TRBJ2-7	TGTGCCAGCAGGCCTACTCCGGTAGGCTCCTACGAGCAGTACTTC	CASRPTPVGSYEQYF
-	TRBV2	-	TRBJ1-2	TGTGCCAGCAGTGAAGAGGGGGGGCGGTTCTATGGCTACACCTTC	CASSEEGGRFYGYTF
-	TRBV29-1	few	TRBJ1-2	TGCAGCGTTGAATCGGGAGATGGCTACACCTTC	CSVESGDGYTF